The entry that follows covers one TCR beta chain sequence. TCRdb keeps only in-frame clones here, not all; method: immunoSEQ multiplex PCR. The sample has around 69,000 clones; around 90% are singletons. This sample is part of a study of T cell changes during pregnancy in multiple sclerosis. The CDR3 covers 14 residues. Germline values: CDR1 SGHKS, CDR2 YYEKEE (reference sequence). V dropped 4 bases and J dropped 4 bases, with 12 bases sitting between them. The sequence was collected from a female donor with multiple sclerosis, enrolled in a pregnancy study. The sequencing used peripheral blood, collected in the third trimester of pregnancy. V usage is TRBV5-5 and J usage is TRBJ1-3; maybe TRBD1 (6 bases). The CDR3 loop reads CASSRTGNGNTIYF. DNA of the CDR3: TGTGCCAGCAGCAGAACAGGGAACGGAAACACCATATATTTT. Full variable domain (remainder filled in from reference TRBV5-5 and TRBJ1-3): DAGVTQSPTHLIKTRGQQVTLRCSPISGHKSVSWYQQVLGQGPQFIFQYYEKEERGRGNFPDRFSARQFPNYSSELNVNALLLGDSALYLCASSRTGNGNTIYFGEGSWLTVV.